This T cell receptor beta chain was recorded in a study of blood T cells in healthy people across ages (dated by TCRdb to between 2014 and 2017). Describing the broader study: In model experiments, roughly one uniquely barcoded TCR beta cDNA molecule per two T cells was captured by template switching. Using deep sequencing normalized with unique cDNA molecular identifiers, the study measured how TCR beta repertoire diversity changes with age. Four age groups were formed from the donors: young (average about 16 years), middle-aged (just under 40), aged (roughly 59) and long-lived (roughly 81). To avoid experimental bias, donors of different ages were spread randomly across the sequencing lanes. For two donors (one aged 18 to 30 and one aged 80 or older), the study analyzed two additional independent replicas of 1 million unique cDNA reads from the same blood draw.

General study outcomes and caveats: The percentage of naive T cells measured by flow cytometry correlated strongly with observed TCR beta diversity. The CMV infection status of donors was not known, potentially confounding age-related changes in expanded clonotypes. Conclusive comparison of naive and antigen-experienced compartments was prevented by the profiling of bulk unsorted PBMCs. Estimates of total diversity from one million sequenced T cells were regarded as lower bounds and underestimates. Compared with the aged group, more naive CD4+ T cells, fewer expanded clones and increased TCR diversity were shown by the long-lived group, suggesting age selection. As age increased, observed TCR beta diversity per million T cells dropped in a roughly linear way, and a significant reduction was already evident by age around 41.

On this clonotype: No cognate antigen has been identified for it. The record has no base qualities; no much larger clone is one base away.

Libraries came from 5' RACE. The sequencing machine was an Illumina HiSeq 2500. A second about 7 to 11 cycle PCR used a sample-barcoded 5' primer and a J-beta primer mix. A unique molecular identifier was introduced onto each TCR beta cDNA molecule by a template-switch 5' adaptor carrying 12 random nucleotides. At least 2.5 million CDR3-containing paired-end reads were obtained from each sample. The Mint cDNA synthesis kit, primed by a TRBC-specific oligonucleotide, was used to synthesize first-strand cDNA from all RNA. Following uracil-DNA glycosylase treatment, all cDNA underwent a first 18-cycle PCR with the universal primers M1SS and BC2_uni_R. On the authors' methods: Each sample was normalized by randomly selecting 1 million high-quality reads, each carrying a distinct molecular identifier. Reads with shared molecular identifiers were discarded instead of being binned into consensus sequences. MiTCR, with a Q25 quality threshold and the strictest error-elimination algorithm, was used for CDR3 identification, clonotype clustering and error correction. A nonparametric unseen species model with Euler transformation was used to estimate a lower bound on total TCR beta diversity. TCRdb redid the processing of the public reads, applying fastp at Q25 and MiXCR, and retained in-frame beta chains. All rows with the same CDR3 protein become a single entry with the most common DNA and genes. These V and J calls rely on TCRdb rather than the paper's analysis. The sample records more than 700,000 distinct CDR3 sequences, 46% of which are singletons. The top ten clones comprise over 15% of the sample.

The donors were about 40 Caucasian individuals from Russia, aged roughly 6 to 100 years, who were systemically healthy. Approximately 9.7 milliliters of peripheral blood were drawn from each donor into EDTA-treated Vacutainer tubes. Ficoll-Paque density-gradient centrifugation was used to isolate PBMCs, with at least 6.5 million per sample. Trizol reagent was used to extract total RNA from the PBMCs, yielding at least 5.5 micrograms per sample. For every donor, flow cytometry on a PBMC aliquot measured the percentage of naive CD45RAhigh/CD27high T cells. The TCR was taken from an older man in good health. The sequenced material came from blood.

In nucleotides, the sequence is TGTGCCAGCAGTGGGAGACTAGCGGGACGCCAGGGCAATGAGCAGTTCTTC. This sequence encodes CASSGRLAGRQGNEQFF. The chain links TRBV6-1 with TRBJ2-1; TRBD2 lines up with 11 middle nucleotides. The junction shows trimming of 4 bases on V and 6 bases on J, and the gene matches do not reach 11 bases of it. The CDR3 runs 17 residues from the cysteine to the phenylalanine. The sequence is cut down to CDR3 DNA, 51 bases in frame from base 1. The germline V gene yields MNHNS for CDR1 and SASEGT for CDR2.